This entry features one TCR beta chain sequence. The antigen is unknown. Researchers isolated CD4+ and CD8+ cells by positive magnetic bead selection and then checked their purity by flow cytometry. This record comes from a study of somatic mutations in cytotoxic T cells in rheumatoid arthritis. The wider study: A subset of V beta antibody-stained T-cell populations was isolated by flow sorting, reaching nearly 100% purity, and this subset included V beta1+ cells that went on to TCRB sequencing. General study results and limits: Reported slight underrepresentation of TRBV07 in rheumatoid arthritis patients was not subjected to multiple-comparison adjustment. Rheumatoid arthritis patients showed CD8+ clonality increasing with age, unlike healthy controls.

Profiled with immunoSEQ multiplex PCR; TCRdb holds only in-frame clones, not every one. Of around 16,000 clones in the sample, 65% to 85% were seen once. CDR3 length equals 16 residues. Per the germline V gene, CDR1 is MGHRA and CDR2 is YSYEKL. Trimming shortened V by 4 bases and J by 7 bases, and 22 bases separated the two germline ends. The TCR comes from an adult with rheumatoid arthritis. The J gene is TRBJ1-2, the V gene TRBV4-1; D unresolved. Sequencing was done on a sample of CD8+ T cells sorted from blood. The CDR3 DNA reads TGCGCCAGCAGCCCTTATGATGTCCCAGAGAGAGGTGGCTACACCTTC. Its protein product is CASSPYDVPERGGYTF.